One and the same sample provided the 32 T cell receptor beta chains below, sequenced in a study of cytomegalovirus exposure and HLA in healthy donors. Primers included in the PCR were 60 Vbeta and 13 Jbeta primers. The method was immunoSEQ multiplex PCR; TCRdb's version includes in-frame clones alone and lacks a portion of them. This sample has 150,000 to 200,000 clones, with roughly 80% found just once. Source material: PBMCs. The receptors here all came from a woman between 18 and 29 years old in good health and CMV-seronegative.

The V gene is TRBV27, the J gene TRBJ1-2, with D maybe TRBD1 (6 bases). Per the germline V gene, CDR1 is MNHEY and CDR2 is SMNVEV (reference sequence). The CDR3 covers 15 residues. V was shortened by 5 bases and J by 6 bases, with 19 bases between the two germline ends. The CDR3: CASSPLLVGADGYTF. In DNA form, the CDR3 reads TGTGCCAGCAGTCCCCTCCTCGTGGGGGCGGATGGCTACACCTTC.

The chain couples TRBV27 to TRBJ2-7; perhaps TRBD2 as D (5 bases). The CDR3 contains 16 residues. V gave up 3 bases and J gave up 1 base, with 16 bases separating them. Germline V gene sequence: CDR1 MNHEY, CDR2 SMNVEV (reference sequence). CDR3 loop: CASSFARADVSYEQYF. The CDR3 DNA sequence: TGTGCCAGCAGTTTCGCCCGAGCGGACGTTTCCTACGAGCAGTACTTC.

The rearrangement uses TRBV5-4 and TRBJ2-7, with D perhaps matching TRBD1 (5 bases). V was clipped by 0 bases and J by 0 bases, with 10 bases between them. Per germline, CDR1 SGHNT and CDR2 YYREEE (reference sequence). The CDR3 runs to 15 residues. CDR3 sequence: CASSLAPGHSYEQYF. In DNA, the CDR3 is TGTGCCAGCAGCTTGGCTCCAGGGCACTCCTACGAGCAGTACTTC.

With regard to this clone: Germline is not matched at one junction end, which may reflect a read error. J is TRBJ1-2 and V is TRBV7-9; D not certain. Germline values: CDR1 SEHNR, CDR2 FQNEAQ (reference sequence). The CDR3 has 12 amino acids. The CDR3 bases are TGTTCCAGCAGCCCATCATCCTATGGCTACACCTTC. The encoded protein is CSSSPSSYGYTF.

The sample holds one count of this clone. The V gene is TRBV9, the J gene TRBJ2-3, with a possible D match to TRBD2 (5 bases). Trimming took off 0 bases at V and 0 bases at J, with 11 bases between the two ends. Germline CDR1 reads SGDLS; CDR2 reads YYNGEE. There are 16 residues in the CDR3. CDR3 region: CASSVEEWRSTDTQYF. CDR3 bases: TGTGCCAGCAGCGTAGAGGAGTGGAGGAGCACAGATACGCAGTATTTT.

The J gene is TRBJ2-3, the V gene TRBV5-1; 9 bases line up with TRBD2. The CDR3 has 16 residues. V dropped 2 bases and J dropped 4; count of bases not matched to a gene: 8. Germline CDR1 SGHRS, CDR2 YFSETQ. CDR3 sequence reads: CASSFRAGGPPDTQYF. CDR3 in DNA: TGCGCCAGCAGCTTTCGGGCGGGAGGGCCCCCAGATACGCAGTATTTT.

This rearrangement joins TRBV5-6 to TRBJ1-6; the match to TRBD1 covers 10 bases. Germline CDR1 is SGHDT and CDR2 is YYEEEE. The CDR3 sequence is 16 residues long. V lost 2 bases and J lost 4; bases outside the gene matches: 3. CDR3 DNA sequence: TGTGCCAGCAGCTTAAGGGACAGGGGTTATAATTCACCCCTCCACTTT. Its protein is CASSLRDRGYNSPLHF.

The CDR3 sequence is CASSRPGLAGVSTTGELFF. CDR3 bases: TGTGCCAGCAGCAGACCGGGACTAGCGGGAGTATCAACCACCGGGGAGCTGTTTTTT. The rearrangement joins TRBV21-1 to TRBJ2-2; the table's D call TRBD2 went unverified against the DNA. TRBV21-1 is a listed pseudogene. The CDR3 is 19 residues long.

The gene calls are TRBV11-3 and TRBJ2-1, with 8 bases aligning to TRBD2. Germline-derived CDR1 and CDR2 are SGHNT and YENEEA. The CDR3 is 15 amino acids. Losses at the gene ends were 1 base for V and 4 bases for J; bases not matched to a gene: 3. The CDR3 reads CASSLGASGYNEQFF. As DNA, the CDR3 is TGTGCCAGCAGCTTAGGGGCTAGCGGGTACAATGAGCAGTTCTTC. Looking up the rest from reference TRBV11-3 and TRBJ2-1 gives the full variable domain: EAGVVQSPRYKIIEKKQPVAFWCNPISGHNTLYWYLQNLGQGPELLIRYENEEAVDDSQLPKDRFSAERLKGVDSTLKIQPAELGDSAVYLCASSLGASGYNEQFFGPGTRLTVL.

This chain joins TRBV28 and TRBJ2-1; D might be TRBD1 (5 bases). Germline V gives CDR1 MDHEN, CDR2 SYDVKM. This CDR3 contains 19 residues. Deletions cut 5 bases from V and 1 base from J, with 24 bases between. This CDR3 is CASSTQQVLERQSYNEQFF. The CDR3 DNA is TGTGCCAGCAGTACCCAACAGGTTCTAGAGAGACAATCCTACAATGAGCAGTTCTTC.

The V and J genes are TRBV27 and TRBJ2-2; D not certain. Per the germline V gene, CDR1 is MNHEY and CDR2 is SMNVEV (reference sequence). This CDR3 is 17 amino acids long. The germline V and J ends were trimmed by 0 bases and 5 bases, with 16 bases remaining between them. The CDR3 nucleotides read TGTGCCAGCAGTTTATCGTTCGGGTTGCCCTGGACCGGGGAGCTGTTTTTT. Amino acids: CASSLSFGLPWTGELFF.

The genes are TRBV4-3 and TRBJ2-6; 7 bases line up with TRBD1. The V segment lost 2 bases and the J segment 2 bases; nucleotides outside the gene matches: 3. CDR1 and CDR2 (germline): LGHNA, YSLEER. The CDR3 sequence is 16 residues long. The CDR3 coding sequence is TGCGCCAGCAGCCAACAAGACAGGGCTGGGGCCAACGTCCTGACTTTC. Protein product: CASSQQDRAGANVLTF.

The V gene is TRBV7-2, the J gene TRBJ1-1; 8 nucleotides align to TRBD1. The V segment lost 4 bases and the J segment 3 bases; nucleotides outside the gene matches: 4. Looked up from germline, CDR1 is SGHTA and CDR2 is FQGNSA. This CDR3 has 14 residues. CDR3 amino acids: CASSSGTGHTEAFF. The CDR3 DNA reads TGTGCCAGCAGCTCCGGGACAGGTCACACTGAAGCTTTCTTT.

In the case of this clone: This specimen includes other DNA sequences encoding the same CDR3. The chain couples TRBV9 to TRBJ1-3; the D is unclear. Trimming shortened V by 3 bases and J by 4 bases, and 8 bases separated the two germline ends. The CDR3 covers 13 residues. Germline values: CDR1 SGDLS, CDR2 YYNGEE. The CDR3 is CASSDRRGNTIYF. The CDR3 coding sequence is TGTGCCAGCAGCGACCGGAGGGGAAACACCATATATTTT.

This chain connects TRBV4-3 to TRBJ2-1; 8 nucleotides align to TRBD1. Germline values: CDR1 LGHNA, CDR2 YSLEER. This CDR3 comprises 15 residues. After removal of 2 bases from V and 6 bases from J, the junction contained 6 bases not matched to a gene. Here the CDR3 reads CASSQSDRDVNEQFF. CDR3 sequence (DNA): TGCGCCAGCAGCCAATCGGACAGGGACGTCAATGAGCAGTTCTTC.

A few counts support this clone. The rearrangement joins TRBV5-6 to TRBJ1-2; D perhaps matches TRBD1 (6 bases). This CDR3 is built from 15 residues. Per the germline V gene, CDR1 is SGHDT and CDR2 is YYEEEE. Trimming took 4 bases from V and 0 from J, leaving 13 bases between them. CDR3 loop: CASSPRGITNYGYTF. The CDR3 region has the DNA TGTGCCAGCAGCCCGAGGGGGATAACTAACTATGGCTACACCTTC.

The V call is TRBV4-2, the J call TRBJ1-2; TRBD1 might be the D (5 bases). This CDR3 contains 16 residues. Germline V gene data show CDR1 as LGHNA and CDR2 as YNFKEQ. The V end was cut by 3 bases, the J end by 2 bases, with 16 bases between. The CDR3 is CASSQNPQGMNYGYTF. The CDR3 region has the DNA TGTGCCAGCAGCCAGAATCCCCAGGGCATGAACTATGGCTACACCTTC.

This rearrangement joins TRBV4-2 to TRBJ2-3, with TRBD2 matching 8 bases. CDR3 length: 15 amino acids. Losses at the gene ends were 3 bases for V and 6 bases for J; bases not matched to a gene: 8. The germline V gene has CDR1 LGHNA and CDR2 YNFKEQ. CDR3 DNA sequence: TGTGCCAGCAGCCAGGGACTAGAGAGTGCGGATACGCAGTATTTT. Translation gives CASSQGLESADTQYF.

The chain links TRBV6-6 to TRBJ2-5; tentatively, D is TRBD1 (6 bases). V was trimmed by 6 bases and J by 5 bases, leaving 10 bases between them. The CDR3 has 12 residues. In germline, CDR1 is MNHNY, CDR2 SVGAGI (reference sequence). CDR3: CASRQGFETQYF. Written as DNA, the CDR3 is TGTGCCAGCAGGCAGGGGTTTGAGACCCAGTACTTC.

In this sample, this clone turned up a few times. Different DNA sequences within this sample yield the same CDR3. This chain joins TRBV6-1 and TRBJ2-3; 7 bases agree with TRBD2. From germline, CDR1 is MNHNS and CDR2 SASEGT. The CDR3 sequence is 16 residues long. The ends lost 1 base at V and 0 bases at J; junction bases unmatched: 4. CDR3 nucleotide sequence: TGTGCCAGCAGTGAAGACCCGGGAGGTAGCACAGATACGCAGTATTTT. Amino acids: CASSEDPGGSTDTQYF.

The chain uses TRBV7-2 and TRBJ2-3, with a tentative D call TRBD2 (5 bases). CDR1 is SGHTA, CDR2 FQGNSA, per germline. Trimming removed 3 bases at V and 8 bases at J, with 15 bases between. This CDR3 has 14 amino acids. CDR3 sequence reads: CASSFGPLGGTQYF. CDR3 coding DNA: TGTGCCAGCAGCTTTGGCCCCTTAGGAGGTACGCAGTATTTT.

The chain joins TRBV7-6 to TRBJ2-5; 7 bases match TRBD1. V trimming: 1 base; J trimming: 4 bases; junction bases outside the gene matches: 6. Germline CDR1 reads SGHVS; CDR2 reads FNYEAQ. The CDR3 consists of 15 residues. The CDR3 protein is CASSLETGFGETQYF. The CDR3 nucleotides are TGTGCCAGCAGCTTAGAGACAGGGTTCGGAGAGACCCAGTACTTC.

This sequence joins TRBV11-2 and TRBJ2-7, with 9 bases fitting TRBD2. The CDR3 loop spans 18 amino acids. From germline, CDR1 is SGHAT and CDR2 FQNNGV. The V segment lost 2 bases and the J segment 0 bases; nucleotides outside the gene matches: 11. This CDR3 is CASSLSRSSGTDSYEQYV. CDR3 bases: TGTGCCAGCAGCTTAAGTCGTTCTAGCGGGACGGACTCCTACGAGCAGTACGTC.

Points on this clone: The junction shows a germline mismatch at one end, possibly a read error. V and J are TRBV7-9 and TRBJ2-1; TRBD2 matches at 8 bases. The CDR3 sequence is 17 residues long. The germline CDR1 and CDR2 sequences are SEHNR and FQNEAQ (reference sequence). CDR3 in amino acids: CSSSLKGIAGGADEQFF. CDR3 DNA sequence: TGTTCCAGCAGCTTAAAAGGTATCGCGGGGGGAGCGGATGAGCAGTTCTTC.

The chain is built from TRBV19 and TRBJ1-5; TRBD1 is a possible D gene (5 bases). V gave up 5 bases and J gave up 2 bases, with 13 bases separating them. Germline V gene data show CDR1 as LNHDA and CDR2 as SQIVND (reference sequence). The CDR3 sequence is 15 residues long. In nucleotides, the CDR3 is TGTGCCAGTAGTCCCCAGGGTTTGGGCAATCAGCCCCAGCATTTT. As protein: CASSPQGLGNQPQHF.

The V call is TRBV7-2, the J call TRBJ2-3; 11 bases agree with TRBD2. The junction had 11 bases not matched to a gene; V was cut back by 5 bases and J by 4 bases. From germline, CDR1 is SGHTA and CDR2 FQGNSA. This CDR3 has 17 residues. The CDR3 here is CASSANLAGGFADTQYF. The CDR3 coding sequence is TGTGCCAGCAGCGCAAACCTAGCGGGAGGTTTCGCAGATACGCAGTATTTT.

This clone was found once. The chain has TRBV11-2 and TRBJ2-7, with D perhaps matching TRBD2 (6 bases). This CDR3 has 15 amino acids. From germline, CDR1 is SGHAT and CDR2 FQNNGV. The V and J ends lost 4 bases and 4 bases respectively, with 17 bases between them. CDR3 sequence reads: CASSSTRESGYEQYV. In DNA form, the CDR3 reads TGTGCCAGCAGCTCAACCCGGGAGTCGGGGTACGAGCAGTACGTC.

This clone appeared a few times. The chain joins TRBV7-9 to TRBJ1-1; D is perhaps TRBD1 (5 bases). The germline CDR1 and CDR2 sequences are SEHNR and FQNEAQ (reference sequence). CDR3 length equals 14 residues. The ends were cut back, 6 bases at V and 3 bases at J, with 14 bases in the middle. CDR3 sequence reads: CASREPSGHTEAFF. DNA for the CDR3: TGTGCCAGCAGAGAGCCTTCAGGGCACACTGAAGCTTTCTTT.

This clone has just one count. DNA for the CDR3: TGTGCCAGCAGTGAATACGGCGGGAGCAATGAGCAGTTCTTC. This encodes CASSEYGGSNEQFF. The chain combines TRBV25-1 with TRBJ2-1; TRBD2 matches 7 bases. The ends lost 0 bases at V and 6 bases at J; junction bases unmatched: 2. CDR3 length: 14 amino acids. CDR1 is MGHDK and CDR2 is SYGVNS in the germline V gene.

On this clone: At one of its ends the junction is not consistent with the germline gene, which may arise from a read error. This chain links TRBV28 with TRBJ1-2; D perhaps matches TRBD1 (5 bases). The CDR3 runs 13 residues. CDR1 is MDHEN, CDR2 SYDVKM, per germline. CDR3 region: CASSPGLNSGYTF. DNA of the CDR3: TGTGCCAGCAGCCCGGGACTAAACTCTGGCTACACCTTC.

This clone was counted only a few times. The CDR3 DNA reads as TGTGCCAGCAGCTTGCTCTCGGGAACACTCTACGAGCAGTACGTC. Amino acids: CASSLLSGTLYEQYV. The V call is TRBV5-6, the J call TRBJ2-7, with D perhaps matching TRBD2 (5 bases). The germline V gene has CDR1 SGHDT and CDR2 YYEEEE. V dropped 1 base and J dropped 3 bases, with 14 bases sitting between them. CDR3 length: 15 residues.

The chain is built from TRBV5-8 and TRBJ2-7, with TRBD1 identical over 7 bases. Unmatched junction bases numbered 5, after V lost 0 bases and J lost 2 bases. CDR1 SGHTS and CDR2 YDEGEE come from the germline V gene. The CDR3 contains 15 residues. This chain's CDR3 is CASSLDRGEPYEQYV. The CDR3 nucleotides are TGTGCCAGCAGCTTGGACAGGGGCGAACCCTACGAGCAGTACGTC.